This entry features one T cell receptor (beta chain) sequence. The data stem from a study of T cell changes during pregnancy in multiple sclerosis. Assay: immunoSEQ multiplex PCR; the TCRdb copy retains only in-frame clones and omits some. Among some 60,000 clones, roughly 89% were seen once, and the ten largest hold about 5.4%. Per the germline V gene, CDR1 is MDHEN and CDR2 is SYDVKM. V shed 11 bases and J 3 bases; nucleotides not matched to a gene: 10. The CDR3 has 13 amino acids. The V call is TRBV28, the J call TRBJ2-7; TRBD2 aligns across 7 bases. The origin of this receptor is a human donor whose cells served as feeder cells for cultures in a pregnancy study. The sample consisted of peripheral blood from another person, used as feeder cells. CDR3: CACCAGEIYEQYF. CDR3 nucleotides: TGTGCCTGTTGTGCGGGGGAGATCTACGAGCAGTACTTC. The full variable domain, rest sourced from reference TRBV28 and TRBJ2-7, is DVKVTQSSRYLVKRTGEKVFLECVQDMDHENMFWYRQDPGLGLRLIYFSYDVKMKEKGDIPEGYSVSREKKERFSLILESASTNQTSMYLCACCAGEIYEQYFGPGTRLTVT.